This passage covers 2 T cell receptor beta chains from one sample sequenced in a study of post-analysis software for immune sequencing data (dated by TCRdb to 2013 to 2016). What the study reported, not specific to this receptor: Several TRBV segments, including TRBV5-6, TRBV5-1 and TRBV20-1, were significantly more frequent in patients than controls.

Their target antigens are unknown. Library generation was performed with PCR. TCRdb names Illumina HiSeq 2500 as the instrument used. Unique molecular identifiers were incorporated into TCR beta cDNA libraries to reduce PCR and sequencing biases. TCRdb reprocessed the public reads (quality trimming at Q25 with fastp, clone calling with MiXCR) and kept in-frame beta chains. All rows with the same CDR3 protein become a single entry with the most common DNA and genes. This sample has hundreds of thousands of distinct CDR3 sequences in its table, and roughly two fifths of those were observed once. 1.5% to 2% of the sample is held by the ten biggest clonotypes. Input material: blood. The receptors here all came from a girl under 18 with multiple sclerosis.

For this clonotype: Germline is not matched at one junction end, which may reflect a read error. The rearrangement joins TRBV12-3 or TRBV12-4 to TRBJ2-1; D call uncertain. This CDR3 spans 13 amino acids. The CDR3 sequence: CASSFSRYNEQFF. The CDR3 DNA follows: TGTGCCAGCAGTTTTAGCAGGTACAATGAGCAGTTCTTT.

The CDR3 sequence is CATSEMGQGQETQYF. The CDR3 nucleotides read TGTGCCACCAGTGAAATGGGACAGGGGCAAGAGACCCAGTACTTC. The rearrangement uses TRBV24-1 and TRBJ2-5; TRBD1 matches 10 bases. V lost 4 bases, J lost 2 bases, and 3 bases stayed unmatched. Germline V lookup: CDR1 KGHDR, CDR2 SFDVKD. The CDR3 consists of 15 residues.